These T cell receptor beta chains were read from a single sample in a study of cytomegalovirus exposure and HLA in healthy donors. Produced via immunoSEQ multiplex PCR; TCRdb's table is partial and in-frame only. The table shows about 150,000 clones, with 60% to 80% occurring only once. The specimen sequenced was PBMCs. These receptors all stem from a male donor in good health and CMV-seronegative. CDR3s include the opening cysteine and the closing phenylalanine or tryptophan. The order of the fields is D gene, V gene, clone size, J gene, CDR3 DNA, CDR3 protein. The D gene is left open where the match is weak. Only part of the rows carry a size: once, few, many, or a class if the clone is expanded.

-	TRBV27	few	TRBJ2-3	TGTGCCAGCAGTTTATTGGGCATAGATACGCAGTATTTT	CASSLLGIDTQYF
-	TRBV7-9	-	TRBJ1-4	TGTGCCAGCAGCGCGAGACAGGATGCAACTAATGAAAAACTGTTTTTT	CASSARQDATNEKLFF
-	TRBV6-5	-	TRBJ2-1	TGTGCCAGCAGTGCCCCGGTCGGGGGTTCATTCTTC	CASSAPVGGSFF
-	TRBV7-3	-	TRBJ1-2	TGTGCCAGCAGCTTAAATCCCCGGACATATGGCTACACCTTC	CASSLNPRTYGYTF
TRBD1	TRBV10-1	-	TRBJ2-2	TGCGCCAGCAGTGAATCTTACAGGGGCACCGGGGAGCTGTTTTTT	CASSESYRGTGELFF
TRBD2	TRBV28	-	TRBJ2-7	TGTGCCAGCAGTTACGGGGGGTCCGAGCAGTACTTC	CASSYGGSEQYF
-	TRBV4-1	-	TRBJ2-7	TGCGCCAGCAGCCAAAAGGACTTCTCCTACGAGCAGTACTTC	CASSQKDFSYEQYF
-	TRBV21-1	-	TRBJ2-3	TGTGCCAGCAGCCCTACCCAGGGGAGCACAGATACGCAGTATTTT	CASSPTQGSTDTQYF
TRBD1	TRBV5-1	-	TRBJ2-1	TGCGCCAGCAGCCCCGGGACAGGGGGCTACAATGAGCAGTTCTTC	CASSPGTGGYNEQFF
-	TRBV6-5	few	TRBJ1-1	TGTGCCAGCAGTTACCCACGGCGGGAGGGGCTGGGTGAAGCTTTCTTT	CASSYPRREGLGEAFF
TRBD1	TRBV11-2	-	TRBJ1-2	TGTGCCAGCAGCCCCCGGGCAACAGGGGGCTTTGGCTACACCTTC	CASSPRATGGFGYTF
-	TRBV27	-	TRBJ1-1	TGTGCCAGCAGTTTCCAGGGGCTGAACACTGAAGCTTTCTTT	CASSFQGLNTEAFF
TRBD1	TRBV5-1	-	TRBJ1-2	TGCGCCAGCAACTTTGGGACAGGGGCCAGCTATGGCTACACCTTC	CASNFGTGASYGYTF
TRBD1	TRBV4-2	few	TRBJ1-1	TGTGCCAGCAGCCAAGGGGGGACAGGGGCGACAAACACTGAAGCTTTCTTT	CASSQGGTGATNTEAFF
-	TRBV6-1	-	TRBJ2-5	TGTGCCAGCAGTGAAGCGGGCGCAGGGGCCGAGACCCAGTACTTC	CASSEAGAGAETQYF
-	TRBV7-3	-	TRBJ2-1	TGTGCCAGCAGCTTGCTAGGAAACAATGAGCAGTTCTTC	CASSLLGNNEQFF
TRBD2	TRBV6-4	-	TRBJ2-3	TGTGCCAGCAGTGAATTAGGCGGGAGCGGCACAGATACGCAGTATTTT	CASSELGGSGTDTQYF
-	TRBV6-6	few	TRBJ1-5	TGTGCCAGCACTAACGGGGTGGAACAGCCCCAGCATTTT	CASTNGVEQPQHF
-	TRBV27	-	TRBJ2-7	TGTGCCAGCAGTTTATCGCAAACTCCCTTTTACGAGCAGTACTTC	CASSLSQTPFYEQYF
-	TRBV2	-	TRBJ1-1	TGTGCCGTTGAGGGCACTGAAGCTTTCTTT	CAVEGTEAFF
TRBD2	TRBV12-5	-	TRBJ2-3	TGTGCTAGTGGTTCCGCTAGCGGGGGGGCCTCAGATACGCAGTATTTT	CASGSASGGASDTQYF
-	TRBV5-6	-	TRBJ1-2	TGTGCCAGCAGCTTGGAATCCAGGGCTCGAGCTAACTATGGCTACACCTTC	CASSLESRARANYGYTF
TRBD2	TRBV6-5	-	TRBJ2-3	TGTGCCAGCAGTTACTCGGCGGGGGGGAACACAGATACGCAGTATTTT	CASSYSAGGNTDTQYF
TRBD2	TRBV29-1	-	TRBJ2-2	TGCAGCGTTCTCGGGACTAGCGGGGGGCCTAACACCGGGGAGCTGTTTTTT	CSVLGTSGGPNTGELFF
TRBD1	TRBV4-3	-	TRBJ1-2	TGCGCCAGCAGCCAAACGGACAGGGCCCTCTATGGCTACACCTTC	CASSQTDRALYGYTF
TRBD2	TRBV5-1	-	TRBJ2-1	TGCGCCAGCAGTCTTAGCGGGAGCTCCTACAATGAGCAGTTCTTC	CASSLSGSSYNEQFF
TRBD1	TRBV7-9	-	TRBJ2-7	TGTGCCAGCAGCCTCCGGGACAGCTCCTACGAGCAGTACTTC	CASSLRDSSYEQYF